This TCR beta chain was sequenced for a study of regulatory T cells in long-lasting Graves disease. The V gene lost 4 bases and the J gene lost 1 base, with 14 bases spanning the gap. This CDR3 contains 15 residues. Germline V CDR1 and CDR2: SGDLS, YYNGEE. Time point defined: newly diagnosed GD, antithyroid drugs for less than 3 months. After RNA was extracted from PBMCs, the TCR library was made from it. Arm-PCR of CDR3 regions and iRepertoire HTBI primers were the basis on which TCR beta libraries were built. TCRdb re-called the multiplex PCR reads through MiXCR, storing one row per CDR3 protein. The sample lists 680,000 or so distinct CDR3 sequences, 15% to 20% occurring once. The same specimen was also included in a second study, on T cells in Graves' hyperthyroidism and ophthalmopathy.

The TCR was taken from a young woman with Graves disease. The sequencing here drew on peripheral blood mononuclear cells (PBMCs), taken at new diagnosis, from a patient treated with antithyroid drugs. The V and J genes are TRBV9 and TRBJ1-1, with D possibly TRBD1 on 5 matching bases. CDR3 amino acids: CASSHSGRGNTEAFF. The CDR3 region has the DNA TGTGCCAGCAGCCATAGCGGGAGGGGGAACACTGAAGCTTTCTTT.